This T cell receptor beta chain is drawn from a study of cytomegalovirus exposure and HLA in healthy donors. Overall study findings and caveats: Presence/absence analyses took donor sequencing depth as roughly uniform. There were some public TCRs occurring in many donors, but most TCR sequences were rare. The Asian-associated ancestry cluster reportedly had fewer N-insertions than the approximately 670-donor mean in a later analysis.

V was pared by 5 bases and J by 10 bases, with 15 bases between. The CDR3 runs to 12 residues. Per germline, CDR1 SGHNT and CDR2 YENEEA. PCR employed 60 Vbeta and 13 Jbeta primers. This table comes from immunoSEQ multiplex PCR, and its TCRdb copy is limited to in-frame clones, with some not included. The sample lists approximately 150,000 clones, about three quarters occurring once. This clone occurred a few times. The antigen is unknown. J is TRBJ2-7 and V is TRBV11-3; D gene ambiguous. The sample comprised PBMCs. The receptor comes from a man aged 25 to 40 in good health and CMV-seropositive. CDR3 in amino acids: CASSPVEAAQYF. As DNA, the CDR3 is TGTGCCAGCAGCCCAGTCGAGGCCGCCCAGTACTTC.